Below are 21 T cell receptor beta chains sequenced from a single sample in a study of blood T cell repertoires in COVID-19. Sequencing was performed with immunoSEQ multiplex PCR; in TCRdb, only in-frame clones are kept and a portion is missing. Among over 95,000 clones listed, roughly 80% were seen once. The sequencing sample was made of peripheral blood. Source of these receptors: a woman between 35 and 50 years old with acute or convalescent COVID-19.

The rearrangement joins TRBV2 to TRBJ1-1; maybe TRBD1 (5 bases). The germline V gene has CDR1 SNHLY and CDR2 FYNNEI. Trimming took off 6 bases at V and 6 bases at J, with 14 bases between the two ends. The CDR3 has 13 residues. The CDR3 DNA is TGTGCCAGCAGGTTGGGGGGATCAGCTGAAGCTTTCTTT. Translating gives CASRLGGSAEAFF.

This clone appeared once. The chain joins TRBV19 to TRBJ1-5; D is possibly TRBD1 (6 bases). V dropped 6 bases and J dropped 6 bases, with 12 bases sitting between them. The CDR3 length is 13 residues. CDR1 and CDR2 from the germline V gene are LNHDA and SQIVND (reference sequence). The CDR3 spells CASRGTSAQPQHF. Written as DNA, the CDR3 is TGTGCCAGTAGAGGGACATCGGCTCAGCCCCAGCATTTT.

The rearrangement links TRBV7-2 to TRBJ2-1; 9 bases fit TRBD1. CDR3 size: 17 residues. CDR1 is SGHTA and CDR2 is FQGNSA in the germline V gene. V was pared by 6 bases and J by 6 bases, with 15 bases of the junction left unmatched. The CDR3 DNA is TGTGCCAGCAGTTTACAGGGGGCGCGAGCAGGGGGCAATGAGCAGTTCTTC. This translates into CASSLQGARAGGNEQFF.

The chain joins TRBV7-9 to TRBJ2-2; D is undetermined. Germline-derived CDR1 and CDR2 are SEHNR and FQNEAQ (reference sequence). V shed 2 bases and J shed 7 bases, with 11 bases lying between them. The CDR3 loop spans 14 amino acids. CDR3 sequence: CASSLNVVVGELFF. CDR3 nucleotides: TGTGCCAGCAGCTTAAATGTCGTCGTCGGGGAGCTGTTTTTT.

V usage is TRBV5-1 and J usage is TRBJ1-3; no firm D call. The CDR3 has 17 residues. The ends were cut back, 0 bases at V and 0 bases at J, with 13 bases in the middle. Germline V CDR1 and CDR2: SGHRS, YFSETQ. CDR3 loop: CASSLVTGATSGNTIYF. DNA for the CDR3: TGCGCCAGCAGCTTGGTTACGGGTGCAACCTCTGGAAACACCATATATTTT.

This chain links TRBV4-1 with TRBJ1-2; 12 positions match TRBD1. Germline V gene sequence: CDR1 MGHRA, CDR2 YSYEKL. V dropped 5 bases and J dropped 2; count of bases not matched to a gene: 9. The CDR3 spans 17 residues. DNA for the CDR3: TGCGCCAGCAGCTCCCCGGGACAGGGGGCGCGGAACTATGGCTACACCTTC. This sequence encodes CASSSPGQGARNYGYTF.

The chain recombines TRBV7-3 with TRBJ2-2, with 16 bases lining up with TRBD2. The CDR3 totals 20 residues. Germline V CDR1 and CDR2: SGHTA, FQGTGA. Trimming at V came to 5 bases and at J to 5 bases, leaving 14 bases not matched to a gene. As DNA, the CDR3 is TGTGCCAGCAGCAGCACGGGACTAGCGGGGGGGCCCCTCGGGACCGGGGAGCTGTTTTTT. It specifies CASSSTGLAGGPLGTGELFF.

This chain joins TRBV5-5 and TRBJ2-3; TRBD2 matches at 11 bases. After removal of 4 bases from V and 0 bases from J, the junction contained 7 bases not matched to a gene. The CDR3 sequence is 17 residues long. The V gene's germline CDR1 is SGHKS and CDR2 YYEKEE (reference sequence). The CDR3: CASSPRVAGGSTDTQYF. Written as DNA, the CDR3 is TGTGCCAGCAGCCCTCGGGTAGCGGGGGGGAGCACAGATACGCAGTATTTT.

This sequence joins TRBV19 and TRBJ2-4; D is unclear. This CDR3 is built from 16 residues. Germline assignment: CDR1 LNHDA and CDR2 SQIVND (reference sequence). Trimming cost V 3 bases and J 7 bases, with 19 bases left between them. The CDR3 bases are TGTGCCAGTAGTATTTCCCTTATTTTGTTGCAGAACATTCAGTACTTC. Translating gives CASSISLILLQNIQYF. Using reference TRBV19 and TRBJ2-4 for the parts outside the CDR3, the full variable domain is DGGITQSPKYLFRKEGQNVTLSCEQNLNHDAMYWYRQDPGQGLRLIYYSQIVNDFQKGDIAEGYSVSREKKESFPLTVTSAQKNPTAFYLCASSISLILLQNIQYFGAGTRLSVL.

In its sample, this clone was seen a few times. This rearrangement joins TRBV7-3 to TRBJ2-1, with 9 bases matching TRBD2. Germline lookup yields CDR1 SGHTA and CDR2 FQGTGA. Trimming cost V 4 bases and J 5 bases; bases outside gene matches: 0. This CDR3 spans 13 amino acids. CDR3 protein: CASSSSGNNEQFF. CDR3 DNA: TGTGCCAGCAGCTCTAGCGGGAACAATGAGCAGTTCTTC.

The chain joins TRBV30 to TRBJ2-7; D is perhaps TRBD1 (8 bases). The CDR3 loop spans 12 amino acids. V gave up 5 bases and J gave up 6 bases, with 14 bases separating them. Per germline, CDR1 GTSNPN and CDR2 SVGIG (reference sequence). The CDR3 DNA sequence: TGTGCCTGGGGACAGGGCGGGGGCGAGCAGTACTTC. Its protein is CAWGQGGGEQYF.

This clone was seen only once. This rearrangement joins TRBV7-2 to TRBJ1-1, with 7 nucleotides matching TRBD1. Unmatched junction bases numbered 3, after V lost 5 bases and J lost 0 bases. Germline CDR1 reads SGHTA; CDR2 reads FQGNSA. The CDR3 extends over 14 amino acids. In DNA, the CDR3 is TGTGCCAGCAGCGGACAGGCTTTGAACACTGAAGCTTTCTTT. Translated, it gives CASSGQALNTEAFF.

V is TRBV5-1 and J is TRBJ2-7; 7 nucleotides agree with TRBD1. The CDR3 consists of 15 residues. J was trimmed by 5 bases and V by 2 bases; bases with no gene match: 10. Germline CDR1 and CDR2: SGHRS and YFSETQ. In DNA, the CDR3 is TGCGCCAGCAGCTTCTCTTACACAGGGGCGGACGAGCAGTACTTC. This sequence encodes CASSFSYTGADEQYF.

The rearrangement joins TRBV5-1 to TRBJ2-3; D remains ambiguous. V was shortened by 5 bases and J by 4 bases, with 8 bases between the two germline ends. The germline gives CDR1 SGHRS, CDR2 YFSETQ. There are 12 residues in the CDR3. In nucleotides, the CDR3 is TGCGCCAGCAGGGAGCTCTCAGATACGCAGTATTTT. It is translated as CASRELSDTQYF. Complete variable domain (other parts from reference TRBV5-1 and TRBJ2-3): KAGVTQTPRYLIKTRGQQVTLSCSPISGHRSVSWYQQTPGQGLQFLFEYFSETQRNKGNFPGRFSGRQFSNSRSEMNVSTLELGDSALYLCASRELSDTQYFGPGTRLTVL.

The V call is TRBV2, the J call TRBJ2-1; D may be TRBD1 (5 bases). Trimming removed 6 bases from V and 4 bases from J, with 10 bases in between. Germline assignment: CDR1 SNHLY and CDR2 FYNNEI. The CDR3 length is 13 residues. CDR3 amino acids: CASRATGYNEQFF. CDR3 coding DNA: TGTGCCAGCAGGGCTACAGGTTACAATGAGCAGTTCTTC.

V is TRBV27 and J is TRBJ2-7; TRBD1 matches 7 bases. The V gene's germline CDR1 is MNHEY and CDR2 SMNVEV (reference sequence). Trimming cost V 4 bases and J 4 bases; bases outside gene matches: 7. The CDR3 contains 14 residues. In DNA, the CDR3 is TGTGCCAGCAGTTCGCGGACAGGCCCTTACGAGCAGTACTTC. It yields the protein CASSSRTGPYEQYF.

The chain links TRBV4-2 to TRBJ1-2; 9 nucleotides match TRBD1. The trim removed 2 bases at V and 1 base at J, leaving 5 bases unmatched. Germline V lookup: CDR1 LGHNA, CDR2 YNFKEQ. This CDR3 spans 16 amino acids. The CDR3: CASSQTTGGVNYGYTF. In DNA form, the CDR3 reads TGTGCCAGCAGCCAAACTACAGGGGGCGTTAACTATGGCTACACCTTC.

The chain joins TRBV2 to TRBJ1-2; the D is unclear. Germline V CDR1 and CDR2: SNHLY, FYNNEI. The CDR3 spans 12 residues. Trimming cost V 8 bases and J 8 bases, with 15 bases left between them. The CDR3 region has the DNA TGTGCCAGCGGTCAGGCCCGCTGGGGCTACACCTTC. Translated, it gives CASGQARWGYTF.

Of note for this clone: Relative to the germline gene, one junction end is altered; a read error may explain this. The chain has TRBV3-1 (or the pseudogene TRBV3-2) and TRBJ2-1; a weak D match, TRBD1 (6 bases). The germline CDR1 and CDR2 sequences are LGHDT and YNNKEL (reference sequence). The CDR3 has 18 amino acids. In DNA, the CDR3 is TGTGCCAGCAGTCAAGACGGGAAACAGGGAATTTCCTACAATGAGCAGTTCTTC. Its translation is CASSQDGKQGISYNEQFF.

The chain combines TRBV12-3 or TRBV12-4 with TRBJ1-2, with D tentatively TRBD1 (5 bases). Trimming shortened V by 6 bases and J by 8 bases, and 10 bases separated the two germline ends. The CDR3 sequence is 11 residues long. CDR3: CASSQGGGYTF. The CDR3 nucleotides are TGTGCCAGCAGCCAGGGAGGGGGCTACACCTTC.

As DNA, the CDR3 is TGTGCCATCAGAGGACCAACTAGCGGGGATAACAATGAGCAGTTCTTC. Its protein is CAIRGPTSGDNNEQFF. The rearrangement joins TRBV10-3 to TRBJ2-1, with 10 bases lining up with TRBD2. Germline V gene lookup returns CDR1 ENHRY and CDR2 SYGVKD. The CDR3 consists of 16 residues. V lost 6 bases and J lost 5; bases outside the gene matches: 10.